Detailed here is one T cell receptor (beta chain). The sample belongs to a study of blood T cell repertoires in COVID-19. Study-wide context: Material from acute and convalescent COVID-19 was sourced from the United States, Italy and Spain. Nucleic acid was either cDNA or gDNA, and it came from T cells, B-cell-depleted T cells, or PBMCs.

Germline CDR1 reads SEHNR; CDR2 reads FQNEAQ (reference sequence). V was shortened by 5 bases and J by 2 bases, with 13 bases between the two germline ends. The CDR3 covers 16 residues. Under the authors' procedure: Reference gene primer amplification yielded estimated nucleated cell counts. Assay used: immunoSEQ multiplex PCR; TCRdb lists only in-frame clones, some missing. Clone size and the V and J calls come from that table; the DNA yielded D and trimming. Of approximately 230,000 clones in the sample, roughly 88% were seen once. Sequencing was performed on peripheral blood. The clonotype was recovered from a woman between 40 and 50 years old who had recovered from COVID-19. The chain employs TRBV7-9 and TRBJ2-6, with D possibly matching TRBD2 (6 bases). The CDR3 DNA reads as TGTGCCAGCAGCGCATCGGGGGTTGCTGGGGCCAACGTCCTGACTTTC. Its translation is CASSASGVAGANVLTF.